Each of the 10 T cell receptor beta chains below was sequenced from the same sample in a study of cytomegalovirus exposure and HLA in healthy donors. The PCR was carried out with 60 Vbeta primers and 13 Jbeta primers. Sequenced by immunoSEQ multiplex PCR; TCRdb stores in-frame clones only, minus some. In all, the sample yields approximately 80,000 clones. The sequenced sample was PBMCs. The receptors shown here come from a man between 18 and 29 years old in good health and CMV-seropositive.

This chain connects TRBV19 to TRBJ1-5; D is possibly TRBD1 (6 bases). This CDR3 region has 15 residues. Germline CDR1 LNHDA, CDR2 SQIVND (reference sequence). With 8 bases removed from V and 0 bases from J, the gap between germline ends came to 14 bases. The DNA for the CDR3 is TGTGCCAGTGGAATGAGGACAGATAGCAATCAGCCCCAGCATTTT. Amino acid sequence: CASGMRTDSNQPQHF.

The rearrangement joins TRBV4-1 to TRBJ2-7, with TRBD2 as a possible D gene (6 bases). The V and J ends lost 2 bases and 7 bases respectively, with 6 bases between them. This CDR3 spans 11 amino acids. Germline V gene data show CDR1 as MGHRA and CDR2 as YSYEKL. The CDR3 spells CASSQREEQYF. CDR3 coding DNA: TGCGCCAGCAGCCAACGGGAGGAGCAGTACTTC.

The J gene is TRBJ1-5, the V gene TRBV7-9; TRBD1 matches 7 bases. V dropped 2 bases and J dropped 2; count of bases not matched to a gene: 15. The germline V gene has CDR1 SEHNR and CDR2 FQNEAQ (reference sequence). CDR3 length: 19 amino acids. CDR3 DNA sequence: TGTGCCAGCAGCTTATACTGGGACAGCGCGGGAGGGCGCAATCAGCCCCAGCATTTT. Translated, it gives CASSLYWDSAGGRNQPQHF.

CDR3 sequence: CATLTTGTEAFF. The CDR3 nucleotides read TGTGCCACCCTCACGACAGGGACTGAAGCTTTCTTT. The V call is TRBV2, the J call TRBJ1-1; 7 positions agree with TRBD1. This CDR3 comprises 12 residues. Germline-derived CDR1 and CDR2 are SNHLY and FYNNEI. V lost 10 bases to trimming and J lost 5 bases; unmatched junction nucleotides: 7.

The chain carries TRBV6-6 and TRBJ2-7; D unresolved. The V end was cut by 6 bases, the J end by 5 bases, with 8 bases between. Germline CDR1 reads MNHNY; CDR2 reads SVGAGI (reference sequence). There are 11 residues in the CDR3. The CDR3 sequence: CASSLIHEQYF. Written as DNA, the CDR3 is TGTGCCAGCAGCCTAATCCACGAGCAGTACTTC.

The rearrangement links TRBV19 to TRBJ1-1; TRBD1 is a possible D gene (5 bases). V lost 8 bases and J lost 3, with 13 bases in between. In germline, CDR1 is LNHDA, CDR2 SQIVND (reference sequence). The CDR3 spans 13 residues. The CDR3 loop reads CASWGLGDTEAFF. The CDR3 coding sequence is TGTGCCAGTTGGGGACTGGGGGACACTGAAGCTTTCTTT.

The chain recombines TRBV4-1 with TRBJ2-7; TRBD1 might be the D (6 bases). The CDR3 spans 14 residues. Per the germline V gene, CDR1 is MGHRA and CDR2 is YSYEKL. V lost 4 bases and J lost 2, with 12 bases in between. The CDR3 is CASSLGQTAYEQYF. CDR3 DNA sequence: TGCGCCAGCAGCCTAGGACAGACCGCCTACGAGCAGTACTTC.

The chain couples TRBV6-1 to TRBJ2-7; unclear D gene. The V gene's germline CDR1 is MNHNS and CDR2 SASEGT. Deletions cut 4 bases from V and 6 bases from J, with 16 bases between. The CDR3 length is 14 residues. CDR3 bases: TGTGCCAGCAGTGGAGCTGGGCCTTTGGGCGAGCAGTACTTC. This encodes CASSGAGPLGEQYF.

The V and J genes are TRBV10-3 and TRBJ2-5; 8 bases map to TRBD1. Germline loops: CDR1 ENHRY, CDR2 SYGVKD. V dropped 3 bases and J dropped 4; count of bases not matched to a gene: 1. The CDR3 consists of 13 residues. The CDR3 DNA reads as TGTGCCATCAGTGACCAGGGGGCAGAGACCCAGTACTTC. Residues: CAISDQGAETQYF.

This chain joins TRBV28 and TRBJ2-1; the match to TRBD1 covers 9 bases. V was pared by 5 bases and J by 1 base, with 3 bases of the junction left unmatched. CDR1 and CDR2 from the germline V gene are MDHEN and SYDVKM. This CDR3 region has 15 residues. DNA for the CDR3: TGTGCCAGCAGTCCCGGGACAGGGTCCTACAATGAGCAGTTCTTC. Translated, it gives CASSPGTGSYNEQFF.